A single sample gave rise to the 7 T cell receptor beta chains below, sequenced in a study of T cells after yellow fever vaccination. A single record per CDR3 protein comes from TCRdb applying MiXCR to the 5' RACE reads. The sample has around 350,000 distinct CDR3 sequences, roughly 12% seen once. Sequencing was performed on PBMCs, taken on the day of the first yellow fever vaccination. The receptors originated from a man aged 18 to 30 who received the YFV17D yellow fever vaccine.

This chain joins TRBV4-3 and TRBJ2-2; D remains unclear. V was pared by 2 bases and J by 4 bases, with 8 bases between. Germline V gene lookup returns CDR1 LGHNA and CDR2 YSLEER. The CDR3 runs 14 residues. For the CDR3, the DNA is TGCGCCAGCAGCCAATATCAGTCCACCGGGGAGCTGTTTTTT. Its protein is CASSQYQSTGELFF.

This clonotype was seen a handful of times. The genes are TRBV4-1 and TRBJ1-4; TRBD1 agrees at 9 bases. The CDR3 has 18 amino acids. V gave up 3 bases and J gave up 4 bases; unmatched junction bases: 12. The V gene's germline CDR1 is MGHRA and CDR2 YSYEKL. The CDR3 spells CASSQGDLQGAGNEKLFF. DNA of the CDR3: TGCGCCAGCAGCCAGGGGGACCTACAGGGGGCTGGTAATGAAAAACTGTTTTTT.

In its sample, this clonotype was seen a few times. The rearrangement links TRBV29-1 to TRBJ2-1; 10 nucleotides agree with TRBD2. The CDR3 has 13 residues. The V gene end was trimmed by 7 bases and the J gene end by 3 bases; junction bases not matched to a gene: 3. Germline CDR1 SQVTM, CDR2 ANQGSEA. The CDR3 sequence: CSGRTSGYNEQFF. CDR3 coding DNA: TGCAGCGGGCGGACTAGCGGCTACAATGAGCAGTTCTTC.

The sample holds many counts of this clonotype. The genes are TRBV7-8 and TRBJ2-2; D possibly uses TRBD1 or TRBD2 (5 bases each). The CDR3 totals 14 residues. Germline-derived CDR1 and CDR2 are SGHVS and FQNEAQ. With 1 base removed from V and 7 bases from J, the gap between germline ends came to 10 bases. CDR3 nucleotides: TGTGCCAGCAGCTTAGGAGGGGCTAACGGGGAGCTGTTTTTT. It is translated as CASSLGGANGELFF.

This chain connects TRBV20-1 to TRBJ2-3; no clear D gene. Germline V lookup: CDR1 DFQATT, CDR2 SNEGSKA (reference sequence). This CDR3 spans 15 amino acids. V shed 1 base and J shed 0 bases, with 11 bases lying between them. The CDR3 spells CSARVPASSTDTQYF. The CDR3, as DNA: TGCAGTGCTAGAGTCCCAGCGAGTAGCACAGATACGCAGTATTTT.

The V and J genes are TRBV12-3 or TRBV12-4 and TRBJ1-6, with TRBD1 identical over 8 bases. The CDR3 is 15 amino acids. V lost 3 bases and J lost 7; bases outside the gene matches: 5. The CDR3 is CASSFTRTGNSPLHF. In nucleotides, the CDR3 is TGTGCCAGCAGTTTTACTAGGACAGGGAATTCACCCCTCCACTTT.

This clonotype was seen many times. V usage is TRBV7-2 and J usage is TRBJ1-1, with a weak D call TRBD1 (5 bases). Germline V gene lookup returns CDR1 SGHTA and CDR2 FQGNSA. The CDR3 covers 14 residues. V shed 1 base and J shed 4 bases, with 10 bases lying between them. CDR3 in amino acids: CASSLVGGGTEAFF. The DNA of the CDR3 is TGTGCCAGCAGCTTAGTCGGGGGGGGCACTGAAGCTTTCTTT.